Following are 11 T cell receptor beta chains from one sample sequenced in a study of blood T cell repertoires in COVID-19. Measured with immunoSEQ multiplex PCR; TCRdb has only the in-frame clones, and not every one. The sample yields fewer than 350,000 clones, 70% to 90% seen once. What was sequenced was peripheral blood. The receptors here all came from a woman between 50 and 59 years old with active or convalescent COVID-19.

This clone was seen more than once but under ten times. CDR3 nucleotide sequence: TGTGCCAGCAGCCCTCCCTTACGACTAGCGAAGCACAATGAGCAGTTCTTC. Translation gives CASSPPLRLAKHNEQFF. J is TRBJ2-1 and V is TRBV7-8; 8 bases are shared with TRBD2. This CDR3 comprises 17 residues. The V segment lost 5 bases and the J segment 5 bases; nucleotides outside the gene matches: 14. Germline V CDR1 and CDR2: SGHVS, FQNEAQ.

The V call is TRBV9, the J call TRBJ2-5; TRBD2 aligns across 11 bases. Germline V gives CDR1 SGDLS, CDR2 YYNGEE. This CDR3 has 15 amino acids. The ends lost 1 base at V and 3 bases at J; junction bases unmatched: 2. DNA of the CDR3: TGTGCCAGCAGCGTATCACTAGCGGGAGAAGAGACCCAGTACTTC. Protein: CASSVSLAGEETQYF. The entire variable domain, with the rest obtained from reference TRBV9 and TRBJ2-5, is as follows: DSGVTQTPKHLITATGQRVTLRCSPRSGDLSVYWYQQSLDQGLQFLIQYYNGEERAKGNILERFSAQQFPDLHSELNLSSLELGDSALYFCASSVSLAGEETQYFGPGTRLLVL.

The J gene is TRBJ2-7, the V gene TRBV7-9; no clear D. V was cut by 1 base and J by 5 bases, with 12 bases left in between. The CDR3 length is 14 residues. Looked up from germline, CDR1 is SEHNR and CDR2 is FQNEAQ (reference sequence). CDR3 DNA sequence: TGTGCCAGCAGCTTAGAGGAACAGACGGACGAGCAGTACTTC. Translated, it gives CASSLEEQTDEQYF.

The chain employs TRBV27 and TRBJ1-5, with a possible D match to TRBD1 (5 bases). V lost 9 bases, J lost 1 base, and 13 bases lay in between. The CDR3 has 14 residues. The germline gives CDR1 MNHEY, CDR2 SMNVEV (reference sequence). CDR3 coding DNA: TGTGCCAGTAGTCCCGGGGGAAGCAATCAGCCCCAGCATTTT. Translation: CASSPGGSNQPQHF.

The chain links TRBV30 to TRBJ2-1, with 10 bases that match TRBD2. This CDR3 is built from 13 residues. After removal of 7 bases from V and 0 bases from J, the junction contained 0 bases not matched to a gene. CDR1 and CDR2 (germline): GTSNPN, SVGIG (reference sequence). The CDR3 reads CASSGSSYNEQFF. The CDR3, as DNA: TGTGCCTCTAGCGGGAGCTCCTACAATGAGCAGTTCTTC.

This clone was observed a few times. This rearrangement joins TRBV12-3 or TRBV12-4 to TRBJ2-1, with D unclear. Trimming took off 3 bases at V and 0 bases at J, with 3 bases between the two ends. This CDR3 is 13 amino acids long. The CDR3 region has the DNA TGTGCCAGCAGTTTCAGCTCCTACAATGAGCAGTTCTTC. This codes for CASSFSSYNEQFF.

DNA for the CDR3: TGTGCCAGCAGTTTACCGGGGGGGGCCGGGGAGCTGTTTTTT. Translation: CASSLPGGAGELFF. This chain uses TRBV28 with TRBJ2-2; 8 bases match TRBD2. V lost 2 bases and J lost 6; bases outside the gene matches: 2. CDR1 MDHEN and CDR2 SYDVKM come from the germline V gene. The CDR3 length is 14 residues.

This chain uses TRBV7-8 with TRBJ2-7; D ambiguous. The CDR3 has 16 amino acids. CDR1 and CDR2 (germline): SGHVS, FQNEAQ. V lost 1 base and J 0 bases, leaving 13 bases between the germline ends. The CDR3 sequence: CASSLDLQSTSYEQYF. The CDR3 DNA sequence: TGTGCCAGCAGCTTAGATTTGCAATCTACCTCCTACGAGCAGTACTTC.

In DNA form, the CDR3 reads TGTGCCAGCAGCCCCACTAGCGGGGTTCCCTCCTACGAGCAGTACTTC. This sequence encodes CASSPTSGVPSYEQYF. V usage is TRBV27 and J usage is TRBJ2-7; 10 bases are a match to TRBD2. Germline V CDR1 and CDR2: MNHEY, SMNVEV (reference sequence). The J segment lost 0 bases and the V segment lost 6 bases, leaving 8 bases of the junction unmatched. This CDR3 contains 16 residues.

The CDR3 coding sequence is TGCGCCAGCAGGGTAACCCCAGGGCCGGCCGGGGAGCTGTTTTTT. It encodes CASRVTPGPAGELFF. This chain joins TRBV10-2 and TRBJ2-2; possibly TRBD1 for D (5 bases). The CDR3 sequence is 15 residues long. Germline V gives CDR1 WSHSY, CDR2 SAAADI. V was clipped by 6 bases and J by 6 bases, with 17 bases between them.

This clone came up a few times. DNA for the CDR3: TGTGCCAGCAGTGCCTACTCTGGAAACACCATATATTTT. Encoded protein: CASSAYSGNTIYF. The genes are TRBV9 and TRBJ1-3; D is unclear. This CDR3 has 13 amino acids. The ends were cut back, 5 bases at V and 0 bases at J, with 6 bases in the middle. Germline loops: CDR1 SGDLS, CDR2 YYNGEE.